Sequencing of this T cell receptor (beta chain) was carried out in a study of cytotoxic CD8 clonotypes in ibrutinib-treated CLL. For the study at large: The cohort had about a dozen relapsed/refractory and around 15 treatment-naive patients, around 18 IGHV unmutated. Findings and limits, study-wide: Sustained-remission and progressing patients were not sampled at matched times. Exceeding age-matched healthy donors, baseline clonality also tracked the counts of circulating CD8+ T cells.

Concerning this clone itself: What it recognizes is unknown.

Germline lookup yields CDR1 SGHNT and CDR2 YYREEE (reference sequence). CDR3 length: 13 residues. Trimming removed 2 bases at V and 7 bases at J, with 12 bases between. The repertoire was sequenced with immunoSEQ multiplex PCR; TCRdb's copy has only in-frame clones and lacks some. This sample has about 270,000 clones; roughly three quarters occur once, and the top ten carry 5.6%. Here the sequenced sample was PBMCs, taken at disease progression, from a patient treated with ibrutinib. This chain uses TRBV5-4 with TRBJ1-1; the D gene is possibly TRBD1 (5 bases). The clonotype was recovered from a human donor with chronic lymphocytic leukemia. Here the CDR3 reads CASSLGERLEAFF. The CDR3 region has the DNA TGTGCCAGCAGCTTAGGGGAAAGGCTTGAAGCTTTCTTT.